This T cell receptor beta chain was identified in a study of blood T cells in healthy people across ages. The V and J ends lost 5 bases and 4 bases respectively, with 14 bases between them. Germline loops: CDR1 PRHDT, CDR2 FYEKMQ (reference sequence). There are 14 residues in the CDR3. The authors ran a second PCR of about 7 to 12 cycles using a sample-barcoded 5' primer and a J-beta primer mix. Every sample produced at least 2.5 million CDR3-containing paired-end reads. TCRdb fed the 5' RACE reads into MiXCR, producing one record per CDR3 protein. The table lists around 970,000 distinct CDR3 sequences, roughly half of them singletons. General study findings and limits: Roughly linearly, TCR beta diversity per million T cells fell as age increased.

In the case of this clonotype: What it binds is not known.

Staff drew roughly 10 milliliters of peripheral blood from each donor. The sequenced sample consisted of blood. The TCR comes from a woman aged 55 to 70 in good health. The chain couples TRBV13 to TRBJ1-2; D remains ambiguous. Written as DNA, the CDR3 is TGTGCCAGCAGCGAAAGGACGGAACCCTATGGCTACACCTTC. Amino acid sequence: CASSERTEPYGYTF.